This entry is about one T cell receptor beta chain. Its target is not known. Cryopreserved PBMC, at roughly 0.85-10 million per sample, were present before DNA extraction. CDR3 length equals 14 residues. V dropped 3 bases and J dropped 8 bases, with 16 bases sitting between them. Germline V gene lookup returns CDR1 GTSNPN and CDR2 SVGIG (reference sequence). This sample was taken from a study of long-term antiretroviral therapy in people with HIV. Study at large: By about a decade, the earliest samples predate the 2015 immediate-ART recommendation.

Study observations and caveats: Controls had broader CDR3 length ranges than HIV repertoires did.

At the survey level, the v3.0 immunoSEQ assay was run. Per-sample targets for sequencing were about 35,000-55,000 T-cell genomes. This table comes from immunoSEQ multiplex PCR, and its TCRdb copy is limited to in-frame clones, with some not included. Among about 16,000 clones listed, around 83% were seen once. The starting material was unsorted PBMCs, obtained 0.5 years after starting antiretroviral therapy. This chain uses TRBV30 with TRBJ2-2; tentative D call: TRBD1 (5 bases). This receptor was obtained from a woman aged 40 to 55 with HIV. Written as DNA, the CDR3 is TGTGCCTGGAGGCCAACAGGCGGAACTGGGGAGCTGTTTTTT. Amino acid sequence: CAWRPTGGTGELFF.